The 20 T cell receptor beta chains below all came from one sample that was sequenced in a study of vaccination effects on CD4 cells after COVID-19. Viral peptide pools were used in the ViraFEST assay to expand antigen-specific CD4+ T cells, and sequencing came afterward. A 10-day culture period preceded the isolation of CD4+ T cells. The healthy vaccine recipients, who had no prior SARS-CoV-2 infection, showed negative nucleocapsid antibodies. For these receptors, no antigen is known. Repertoires were generated with immunoSEQ multiplex PCR, while TCRdb's copy carries only in-frame clones and drops some. Here the sample spans about 41,000 clones, 65% to 80% being singletons. The specimen comprised CD4+ T cells from PBMCs cultured with HCoV-NL63 spike peptides, sampled before COVID-19 vaccination. The receptor set was obtained from a human donor who received a COVID-19 vaccine.

The V gene is TRBV7-3, the J gene TRBJ1-5, with D tentatively TRBD1 (5 bases). Germline-derived CDR1 and CDR2 are SGHTA and FQGTGA. V gave up 9 bases and J gave up 6 bases, with 18 bases separating them. CDR3 length: 14 amino acids. The CDR3 sequence is CARGKTREAQPQHF. DNA of the CDR3: TGTGCCAGGGGAAAAACCAGGGAGGCTCAGCCCCAGCATTTT.

This rearrangement joins TRBV5-1 to TRBJ1-1; D unclear. The CDR3 sequence is 13 residues long. The germline CDR1 and CDR2 sequences are SGHRS and YFSETQ. The V end was cut by 3 bases, the J end by 1 base, with 7 bases between. The CDR3 DNA reads TGCGCCAGCAGCTCTACAGCGAACACTGAAGCTTTCTTT. Translation: CASSSTANTEAFF.

Written as DNA, the CDR3 is TGCGCCAGCAGCTTGAGAGCTCCGGCTAATGAAAAACTGTTTTTT. Translation gives CASSLRAPANEKLFF. The V gene is TRBV5-1, the J gene TRBJ1-4; D not certain. CDR3 length: 15 residues. The ends were cut back, 1 base at V and 3 bases at J, with 10 bases in the middle. Per the germline V gene, CDR1 is SGHRS and CDR2 is YFSETQ.

This clone was seen a handful of times. This chain connects TRBV5-1 to TRBJ1-2, with unresolved D. Germline loops: CDR1 SGHRS, CDR2 YFSETQ. V was clipped by 1 base and J by 14 bases, with 12 bases between them. The CDR3 extends over 11 amino acids. The CDR3 region has the DNA TGCGCCAGCAGCTTGTCAGGAGGTTGGACCTTC. Translating it yields CASSLSGGWTF.

This clone has only a few counts. The rearrangement joins TRBV5-1 to TRBJ2-5; the D gene is possibly TRBD2 (5 bases). This CDR3 contains 15 residues. V lost 0 bases, J lost 5 bases, and 14 bases lay in between. Germline V gene data show CDR1 as SGHRS and CDR2 as YFSETQ. Written as DNA, the CDR3 is TGCGCCAGCAGCTTGGGGACTGGCGCACTGGAGACCCAGTACTTC. Translating gives CASSLGTGALETQYF.

The genes are TRBV7-3 and TRBJ2-6; weak D call: TRBD2 (5 bases). Germline CDR1 reads SGHTA; CDR2 reads FQGTGA. Deletions cut 5 bases from V and 1 base from J, with 12 bases between. CDR3 length equals 16 residues. For the CDR3, the DNA is TGTGCCAGCAGCCTAGGACTGGATTCTGGGGCCAACGTCCTGACTTTC. Its protein product is CASSLGLDSGANVLTF.

The chain has TRBV7-2 and TRBJ2-3, with 13 bases aligning to TRBD2. Trimming cost V 1 base and J 9 bases; bases outside gene matches: 10. The germline V gene has CDR1 SGHTA and CDR2 FQGNSA. The CDR3 covers 17 residues. CDR3 loop: CASSLEGAGLAGVTQYF. The CDR3 DNA is TGTGCCAGCAGCTTAGAAGGTGCAGGACTAGCGGGGGTGACGCAGTATTTT.

The chain uses TRBV14 and TRBJ1-2; D is unresolved. Trimming cost V 4 bases and J 5 bases, with 11 bases left between them. Germline CDR1 reads SGHDN; CDR2 reads FVKESK. The length of the CDR3 is 13 residues. Written as DNA, the CDR3 is TGTGCCAGCAGCCGGGTCGCAGCTTATGGCTACACCTTC. Translation gives CASSRVAAYGYTF.

The rearrangement joins TRBV5-4 to TRBJ1-2, with 8 bases lining up with TRBD1. The V segment lost 4 bases and the J segment 2 bases; nucleotides outside the gene matches: 7. The CDR3 is 15 amino acids. The germline V gene has CDR1 SGHNT and CDR2 YYREEE (reference sequence). CDR3 DNA sequence: TGTGCCAGCAGCCTTCAGGACAGGGTGAACTATGGCTACACCTTC. This gives the protein CASSLQDRVNYGYTF.

The genes are TRBV6-2 or TRBV6-3 and TRBJ2-2; no definite D call. Germline V gene sequence: CDR1 MNHEY, CDR2 SVGEGT. Trimming pared 0 bases from V and 8 bases from J, leaving 13 bases between. The length of the CDR3 is 15 residues. This CDR3 is CASSYSFRSKGELFF. The CDR3 DNA reads TGTGCCAGCAGTTACTCTTTTCGATCCAAGGGGGAGCTGTTTTTT.

V usage is TRBV18 and J usage is TRBJ1-5; D is uncertain. This CDR3 is built from 16 residues. The V end lost 4 bases, the J end lost 3 bases, and 16 bases lay between the germline ends. CDR1 KGHSH and CDR2 LQKENI come from the germline V gene. In DNA, the CDR3 is TGTGCCAGCTCACTCTACGAGATCGGTAACAATCAGCCCCAGCATTTT. It is translated as CASSLYEIGNNQPQHF.

This clone was recorded once. The chain employs TRBV9 and TRBJ2-1, with TRBD1 matching 7 bases. The CDR3 totals 11 residues. CDR1 is SGDLS and CDR2 is YYNGEE in the germline V gene. V was pared by 7 bases and J by 6 bases, with 1 base of the junction left unmatched. CDR3 nucleotide sequence: TGTGCCAGCGGGGACAGCAATGAGCAGTTCTTC. This sequence encodes CASGDSNEQFF.

This chain uses TRBV6-5 with TRBJ2-5; 8 nucleotides line up with TRBD1. The V gene's germline CDR1 is MNHEY and CDR2 SVGAGI. Losses at the gene ends were 2 bases for V and 5 bases for J; bases not matched to a gene: 10. The CDR3 loop spans 16 amino acids. Written as DNA, the CDR3 is TGTGCCAGCAGTTACGCCCCACCAGGGGGCGGCGAGACCCAGTACTTC. Translation gives CASSYAPPGGGETQYF.

The chain couples TRBV29-1 to TRBJ2-3; 14 bases match TRBD2. V lost 8 bases to trimming and J lost 5 bases; unmatched junction nucleotides: 12. The germline CDR1 and CDR2 sequences are SQVTM and ANQGSEA. The CDR3 is made up of 16 amino acids. CDR3 in DNA: TGCAGCTCTGCCCCGACTAGCGGGGGGGCCGGAGATACGCAGTATTTT. Amino acids: CSSAPTSGGAGDTQYF.

V is TRBV19 and J is TRBJ2-1; 8 nucleotides align to TRBD1. The CDR3 has 16 amino acids. Germline CDR1 LNHDA, CDR2 SQIVND (reference sequence). V was pared by 0 bases and J by 7 bases, with 8 bases of the junction left unmatched. CDR3 in DNA: TGTGCCAGTAGTATAGATCAGGGCAGGGGGCGGAATGAGCAGTTCTTC. Amino acid sequence: CASSIDQGRGRNEQFF.

This chain connects TRBV19 to TRBJ2-4, with a tentative D call TRBD2 (7 bases). The CDR3 totals 16 residues. V shed 1 base and J shed 3 bases, with 13 bases lying between them. Germline V gene sequence: CDR1 LNHDA, CDR2 SQIVND (reference sequence). This CDR3 reads CASSIGGGGVKNIQYF. For the CDR3, the DNA is TGTGCCAGTAGTATAGGGGGCGGGGGCGTCAAAAACATTCAGTACTTC.

This clone was picked up a small number of times. The chain couples TRBV6-2 or TRBV6-3 to TRBJ1-5; D remains ambiguous. Germline assignment: CDR1 MNHEY and CDR2 SVGEGT. V was shortened by 2 bases and J by 3 bases, with 8 bases between the two germline ends. The CDR3 length is 14 residues. CDR3 sequence (DNA): TGTGCCAGCAGTTACGGGGTTTACAATCAGCCCCAGCATTTT. Encoded protein: CASSYGVYNQPQHF.

J is TRBJ1-5 and V is TRBV19, with TRBD1 matching 7 bases. Germline CDR1 is LNHDA and CDR2 is SQIVND (reference sequence). V gave up 5 bases and J gave up 1 base; unmatched junction bases: 8. The CDR3 runs to 16 residues. CDR3 coding DNA: TGTGCCAGTAGTCCCAGGGGGGCGGTGAGCAATCAGCCCCAGCATTTT. Translated, it gives CASSPRGAVSNQPQHF.

The J gene is TRBJ2-5, the V gene TRBV2; D remains ambiguous. Trimming took 4 bases from V and 7 from J, leaving 19 bases between them. This CDR3 is built from 15 residues. CDR1 and CDR2 from the germline V gene are SNHLY and FYNNEI. CDR3 in amino acids: CASSGPGLTLGTQYF. CDR3 in DNA: TGTGCCAGCAGTGGCCCCGGCCTGACCCTGGGGACCCAGTACTTC.

The rearrangement links TRBV6-5 to TRBJ1-1; weak D call: TRBD1 (5 bases). CDR1 is MNHEY, CDR2 SVGAGI, per germline. CDR3 length: 14 amino acids. V was cut by 6 bases and J by 2 bases, with 13 bases left in between. CDR3 amino acids: CASSSGIFNTEAFF. The CDR3 nucleotides read TGTGCCAGCAGCTCAGGGATTTTCAACACTGAAGCTTTCTTT.